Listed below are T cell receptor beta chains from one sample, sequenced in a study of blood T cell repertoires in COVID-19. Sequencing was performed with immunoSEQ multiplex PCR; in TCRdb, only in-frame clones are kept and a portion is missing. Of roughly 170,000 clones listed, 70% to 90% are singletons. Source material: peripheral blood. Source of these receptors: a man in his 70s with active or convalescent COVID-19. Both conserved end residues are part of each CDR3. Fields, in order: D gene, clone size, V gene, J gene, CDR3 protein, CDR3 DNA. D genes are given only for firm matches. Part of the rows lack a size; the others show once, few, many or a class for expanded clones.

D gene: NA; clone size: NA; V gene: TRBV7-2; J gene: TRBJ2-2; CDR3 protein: CASSRSSNTGELFF; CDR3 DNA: TGTGCCAGCAGCAGGAGTTCGAACACCGGGGAGCTGTTTTTT
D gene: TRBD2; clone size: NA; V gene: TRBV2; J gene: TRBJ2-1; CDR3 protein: CASSASGGQTYNEQFF; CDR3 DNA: TGTGCCAGCAGTGCTAGCGGGGGCCAAACCTACAATGAGCAGTTCTTC
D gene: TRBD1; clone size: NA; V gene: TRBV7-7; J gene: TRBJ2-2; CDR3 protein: CASSPQGAGELFF; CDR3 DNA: TGTGCCAGCAGCCCACAGGGGGCCGGGGAGCTGTTTTTT
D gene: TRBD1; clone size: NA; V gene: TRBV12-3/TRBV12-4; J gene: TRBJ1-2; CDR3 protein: CASTSGQVGGYTF; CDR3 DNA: TGTGCCAGCACCTCGGGACAGGTGGGAGGCTACACCTTC
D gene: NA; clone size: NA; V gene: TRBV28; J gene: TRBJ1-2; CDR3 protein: CASSAYRAGYTF; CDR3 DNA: TGTGCCAGCAGTGCCTACAGGGCTGGCTACACCTTC
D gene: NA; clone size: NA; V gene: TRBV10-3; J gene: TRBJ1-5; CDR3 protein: CAISDVPGGGNQPQHF; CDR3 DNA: TGTGCCATCAGTGATGTGCCAGGAGGAGGCAATCAGCCCCAGCATTTT
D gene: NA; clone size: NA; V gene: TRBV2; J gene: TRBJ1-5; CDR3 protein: CASRGPGLQNQPQHF; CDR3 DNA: TGTGCCAGCAGGGGGCCGGGACTCCAGAATCAGCCCCAGCATTTT
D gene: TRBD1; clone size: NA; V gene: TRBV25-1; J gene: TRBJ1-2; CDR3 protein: CASSESRTGGVYGYTF; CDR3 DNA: TGTGCCAGCAGTGAATCTCGGACAGGGGGTGTCTATGGCTACACCTTC
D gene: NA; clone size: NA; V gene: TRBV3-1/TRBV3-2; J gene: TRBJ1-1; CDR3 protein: CASSQVRGTEAFF; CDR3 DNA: TGTGCCAGCAGCCAAGTAAGGGGCACTGAAGCTTTCTTT
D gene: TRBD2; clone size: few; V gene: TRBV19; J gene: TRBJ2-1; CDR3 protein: CASEPSGRADEQFF; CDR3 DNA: TGTGCCAGTGAACCTAGCGGGAGGGCCGATGAGCAGTTCTTC
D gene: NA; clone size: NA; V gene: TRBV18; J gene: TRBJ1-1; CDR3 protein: CASSPSQGANTEAFF; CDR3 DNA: TGTGCCAGCTCACCTTCGCAAGGGGCGAACACTGAAGCTTTCTTT
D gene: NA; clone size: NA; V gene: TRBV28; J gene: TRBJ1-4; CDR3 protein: CASSLNGKLFF; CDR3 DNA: TGTGCCAGCAGCCTGAACGGAAAACTGTTTTTT
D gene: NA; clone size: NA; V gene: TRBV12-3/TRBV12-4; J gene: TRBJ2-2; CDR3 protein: CASGVGVTGELFF; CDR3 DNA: TGTGCCTCAGGGGTGGGGGTCACCGGGGAGCTGTTTTTT
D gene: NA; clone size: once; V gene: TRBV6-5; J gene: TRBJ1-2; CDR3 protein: CASRRANQGYTF; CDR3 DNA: TGTGCCAGCAGGAGGGCGAACCAAGGCTACACCTTC
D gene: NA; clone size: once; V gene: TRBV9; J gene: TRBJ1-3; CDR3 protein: CASSVASSGNTIYF; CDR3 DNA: TGTGCCAGCAGCGTAGCCTCCTCTGGAAACACCATATATTTT
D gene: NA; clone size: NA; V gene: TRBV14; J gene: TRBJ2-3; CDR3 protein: CASSQDPRRNSTDTQYF; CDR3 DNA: TGTGCCAGCAGCCAAGACCCTCGGAGGAATAGCACAGATACGCAGTATTTT
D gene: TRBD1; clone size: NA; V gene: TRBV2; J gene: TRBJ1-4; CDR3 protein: CASMADRGYEKLFF; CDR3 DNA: TGTGCCAGCATGGCTGACAGGGGCTATGAAAAACTGTTTTTT
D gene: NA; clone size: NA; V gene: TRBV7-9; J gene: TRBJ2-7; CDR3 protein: CASSPAQGYEQYF; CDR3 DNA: TGTGCCAGCAGCCCCGCCCAGGGTTACGAGCAGTACTTC
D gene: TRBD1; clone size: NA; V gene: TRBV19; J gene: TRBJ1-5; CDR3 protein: CASSGDRGDQPQHF; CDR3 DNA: TGTGCCAGTAGTGGGGACAGGGGCGATCAGCCCCAGCATTTT
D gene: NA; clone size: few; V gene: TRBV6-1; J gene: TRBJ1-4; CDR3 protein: CASSEIGRAPGEKLFF; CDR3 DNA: TGTGCCAGCAGTGAAATAGGCAGGGCGCCGGGTGAAAAACTGTTTTTT
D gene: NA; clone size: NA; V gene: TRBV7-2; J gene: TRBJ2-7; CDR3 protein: CASSGPGHLYEQYF; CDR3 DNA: TGTGCCAGCAGCGGGCCGGGACACCTCTACGAGCAGTACTTC
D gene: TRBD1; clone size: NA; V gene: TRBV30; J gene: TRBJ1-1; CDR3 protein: CACRQGARTEAFF; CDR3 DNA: TGTGCCTGTAGACAGGGGGCGAGGACTGAAGCTTTCTTT
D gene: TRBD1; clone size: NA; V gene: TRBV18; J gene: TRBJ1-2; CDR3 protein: CASSPGQGTNYGYTF; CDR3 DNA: TGTGCCAGCTCCCCAGGACAGGGGACAAACTATGGCTACACCTTC
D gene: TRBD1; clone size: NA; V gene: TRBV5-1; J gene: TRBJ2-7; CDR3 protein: CASSLDRGGYEQYF; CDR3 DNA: TGCGCCAGCAGCCTGGACAGGGGTGGCTACGAGCAGTACTTC
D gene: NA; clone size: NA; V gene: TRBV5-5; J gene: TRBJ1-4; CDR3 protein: CASSFENEKLFF; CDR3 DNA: TGTGCCAGCAGCTTTGAGAATGAAAAACTGTTTTTT